Listed below are T cell receptor beta chains from one sample, sequenced in a study of blood T cell repertoires in COVID-19. TCRdb's copy holds only in-frame clones and misses some; the assay was immunoSEQ multiplex PCR. Of some 100,000 clones listed, 70% to 90% are singletons. Input material: PBMCs or T cells enriched from blood (not recorded which). All receptors derive from a woman aged 45-59 years who had recovered from COVID-19. Each CDR3 is given with its conserved first and last residue. Fields, in order: CDR3 length, V gene, clone size, D gene, J gene, CDR3 DNA, CDR3 protein. The D gene is left open where the match is weak. The size of a clone is reported for some rows only, either as once, few or many, or as a class for expanded clones.

cdr3_length: 13
v_call: TRBV7-9
clone_size: few
d_call: TRBD1
j_call: TRBJ1-4
cdr3_nt: TGTGCCAGCAGCATGACAGGGTCTGAAAAACTGTTTTTT
cdr3_aa: CASSMTGSEKLFF

cdr3_length: 15
v_call: TRBV19
clone_size: NA
d_call: NA
j_call: TRBJ1-5
cdr3_nt: TGTGCCAGTAGTATCTCAGGGGCAAGCAATCAGCCCCAGCATTTT
cdr3_aa: CASSISGASNQPQHF

cdr3_length: 16
v_call: TRBV5-4
clone_size: NA
d_call: TRBD1
j_call: TRBJ2-5
cdr3_nt: TGTGCCAGCAGCCCCCGACAGGGGGTGGTTCAAGAGACCCAGTACTTC
cdr3_aa: CASSPRQGVVQETQYF

cdr3_length: 21
v_call: TRBV4-1
clone_size: NA
d_call: TRBD2
j_call: TRBJ2-1
cdr3_nt: TGCGCCAGCAGCCAAGATCGGGCTAGCGGGAGGGCCTCGGGTTCCTACAATGAGCAGTTCTTC
cdr3_aa: CASSQDRASGRASGSYNEQFF

cdr3_length: 13
v_call: TRBV30
clone_size: once
d_call: NA
j_call: TRBJ1-2
cdr3_nt: TGTGCCTGGAGTTCCGGGAGCGAATATCGCTACACCTTC
cdr3_aa: CAWSSGSEYRYTF

cdr3_length: 14
v_call: TRBV28
clone_size: NA
d_call: NA
j_call: TRBJ1-6
cdr3_nt: TGTGCCAGCAGTTTGGGACTCGGGGTTTCACCCCTCCACTTT
cdr3_aa: CASSLGLGVSPLHF

cdr3_length: 14
v_call: TRBV10-3
clone_size: NA
d_call: NA
j_call: TRBJ2-3
cdr3_nt: TGTGCCATCAGTGAGTCGATAGCAACGGATACGCAGTATTTT
cdr3_aa: CAISESIATDTQYF

cdr3_length: 14
v_call: TRBV7-9
clone_size: NA
d_call: NA
j_call: TRBJ1-2
cdr3_nt: TGTGCCAGCGCGAAATCCGGGACTTACTATGGCTACACCTTC
cdr3_aa: CASAKSGTYYGYTF

cdr3_length: 15
v_call: TRBV9
clone_size: NA
d_call: TRBD2
j_call: TRBJ2-1
cdr3_nt: TGTGCCAGCAGCGACGGGGCGGGACTATACAATGAGCAGTTCTTC
cdr3_aa: CASSDGAGLYNEQFF

cdr3_length: 18
v_call: TRBV25-1
clone_size: NA
d_call: NA
j_call: TRBJ1-3
cdr3_nt: TGTGCCAGCAGTGCCATCTCCGGTGGGACACTCTCTGGAAACACCATATATTTT
cdr3_aa: CASSAISGGTLSGNTIYF

cdr3_length: 15
v_call: TRBV7-9
clone_size: NA
d_call: NA
j_call: TRBJ1-2
cdr3_nt: TGTGCCAGCAGCTTAGCAGCAGGGGTTGACTATGGCTACACCTTC
cdr3_aa: CASSLAAGVDYGYTF

cdr3_length: 16
v_call: TRBV5-4
clone_size: NA
d_call: NA
j_call: TRBJ1-6
cdr3_nt: TGTGCCAGCAGCCCAAGTTCGACGGAGTATAATTCACCCCTCCACTTT
cdr3_aa: CASSPSSTEYNSPLHF

cdr3_length: 14
v_call: TRBV6-5
clone_size: NA
d_call: NA
j_call: TRBJ2-3
cdr3_nt: TGTGCCAGCAGGTCACAGGGATTGCCAGATACGCAGTATTTT
cdr3_aa: CASRSQGLPDTQYF

cdr3_length: 12
v_call: TRBV28
clone_size: NA
d_call: NA
j_call: TRBJ1-2
cdr3_nt: TGTGCCAGCAGTCGCCCCGGGTATGGCTACACCTTC
cdr3_aa: CASSRPGYGYTF

cdr3_length: 15
v_call: TRBV19
clone_size: NA
d_call: NA
j_call: TRBJ2-1
cdr3_nt: TGTGCCAGTAATACCCGGGGAGAGCGTCGCAATGAGCAGTTCTTC
cdr3_aa: CASNTRGERRNEQFF

cdr3_length: 15
v_call: TRBV28
clone_size: NA
d_call: NA
j_call: TRBJ1-5
cdr3_nt: TGTGCCAGCAGTTTCAGGGGTCCTCCCAATCAGCCCCAGCATTTT
cdr3_aa: CASSFRGPPNQPQHF

cdr3_length: 16
v_call: TRBV19
clone_size: NA
d_call: NA
j_call: TRBJ1-2
cdr3_nt: TGTGCCAGTAGGGGGGGTTTTTGGGAGTATTCCTATGGCTACACCTTC
cdr3_aa: CASRGGFWEYSYGYTF

cdr3_length: 14
v_call: TRBV27
clone_size: many
d_call: NA
j_call: TRBJ1-3
cdr3_nt: TGTGCCAGCAGTTTGGGGACACAAGGAAACACCATATATTTT
cdr3_aa: CASSLGTQGNTIYF

cdr3_length: 14
v_call: TRBV19
clone_size: NA
d_call: NA
j_call: TRBJ1-2
cdr3_nt: TGTGCCAGTAGTCCTGGAGGCATGGCATATGGCTACACCTTC
cdr3_aa: CASSPGGMAYGYTF

cdr3_length: 13
v_call: TRBV18
clone_size: NA
d_call: NA
j_call: TRBJ1-2
cdr3_nt: TGTGCCACCCGGGCGGATAGCGACTATGGCTACACCTTC
cdr3_aa: CATRADSDYGYTF

cdr3_length: 12
v_call: TRBV7-9
clone_size: NA
d_call: NA
j_call: TRBJ2-3
cdr3_nt: TGTGCCAGCATGGGGGGATTGGATACGCAGTATTTT
cdr3_aa: CASMGGLDTQYF

cdr3_length: 14
v_call: TRBV19
clone_size: NA
d_call: NA
j_call: TRBJ2-5
cdr3_nt: TGTGCCAGTAGTACGACAGTGACCCAAGAGACCCAGTACTTC
cdr3_aa: CASSTTVTQETQYF

cdr3_length: 17
v_call: TRBV5-1
clone_size: NA
d_call: NA
j_call: TRBJ1-2
cdr3_nt: TGCGCCAGCAGCCGGGGGGCTTCGTGGCGGGCTAACTATGGCTACACCTTC
cdr3_aa: CASSRGASWRANYGYTF

cdr3_length: 15
v_call: TRBV21-1
clone_size: NA
d_call: NA
j_call: TRBJ2-7
cdr3_nt: TGTGCCAGCAGCGAGGGAATGGCAGGCCTCTACGAGCAGTACTTC
cdr3_aa: CASSEGMAGLYEQYF

cdr3_length: 16
v_call: TRBV11-2
clone_size: NA
d_call: TRBD2
j_call: TRBJ2-5
cdr3_nt: TGTGCCAGCAGCTTAACGGCGGGAGACCACAAAGAGACCCAGTACTTC
cdr3_aa: CASSLTAGDHKETQYF

cdr3_length: 15
v_call: TRBV3-1/TRBV3-2
clone_size: NA
d_call: TRBD2
j_call: TRBJ2-7
cdr3_nt: TGTGCCAGCAGCCAAGGGACTAGCGGGACCAGCGAGCAGTACTTC
cdr3_aa: CASSQGTSGTSEQYF

cdr3_length: 13
v_call: TRBV28
clone_size: NA
d_call: NA
j_call: TRBJ1-4
cdr3_nt: TGTGCCAGCCAGGGGTTGGGGTGGGAAAAACTGTTTTTT
cdr3_aa: CASQGLGWEKLFF

cdr3_length: 15
v_call: TRBV28
clone_size: NA
d_call: NA
j_call: TRBJ1-4
cdr3_nt: TGTGCCAGCAGTGCCCCCAGAACAACTAATGAAAAACTGTTTTTT
cdr3_aa: CASSAPRTTNEKLFF

cdr3_length: 18
v_call: TRBV7-9
clone_size: NA
d_call: TRBD2
j_call: TRBJ2-3
cdr3_nt: TGTGCCAGCAGCTTAGGTTTGCGGGGGGGCCCAAACACAGATACGCAGTATTTT
cdr3_aa: CASSLGLRGGPNTDTQYF

cdr3_length: 13
v_call: TRBV28
clone_size: NA
d_call: NA
j_call: TRBJ1-6
cdr3_nt: TGTGCCAGCAGTTCCCCAACGGTCTCCTTGCTCCACTTT
cdr3_aa: CASSSPTVSLLHF

cdr3_length: 14
v_call: TRBV7-2
clone_size: few
d_call: TRBD1
j_call: TRBJ2-7
cdr3_nt: TGTGCCAGCAGCACAACAGGGGGCATTTACGAGCAGTACTTC
cdr3_aa: CASSTTGGIYEQYF

cdr3_length: 14
v_call: TRBV7-2
clone_size: NA
d_call: NA
j_call: TRBJ1-4
cdr3_nt: TGTGCCAGCAGCTTCGACAGGTGGAATGAAAAACTGTTTTTT
cdr3_aa: CASSFDRWNEKLFF

cdr3_length: 15
v_call: TRBV7-9
clone_size: NA
d_call: TRBD1
j_call: TRBJ1-2
cdr3_nt: TGTGCCAGCAGCCCGGGACAGGCGATCCCCTATGGCTACACCTTC
cdr3_aa: CASSPGQAIPYGYTF

cdr3_length: 14
v_call: TRBV2
clone_size: NA
d_call: TRBD1
j_call: TRBJ1-5
cdr3_nt: TGTGCCAGCAGTCCACAGGGGGCTGGTCAGCCCCAGCATTTT
cdr3_aa: CASSPQGAGQPQHF

cdr3_length: 14
v_call: TRBV10-1
clone_size: NA
d_call: NA
j_call: TRBJ1-1
cdr3_nt: TGCGCCAGCAGTCGGGGGGGTCAGAACACTGAAGCTTTCTTT
cdr3_aa: CASSRGGQNTEAFF

cdr3_length: 18
v_call: TRBV3-1/TRBV3-2
clone_size: NA
d_call: TRBD2
j_call: TRBJ2-2
cdr3_nt: TGTGCCAGCAGCCAGGGTCTCCGACTAGCGTCGAACACCGGGGAGCTGTTTTTT
cdr3_aa: CASSQGLRLASNTGELFF

cdr3_length: 13
v_call: TRBV30
clone_size: NA
d_call: NA
j_call: TRBJ1-6
cdr3_nt: TGTGCCTGGGGACCAGGGGTGGACTCACCCCTCCACTTT
cdr3_aa: CAWGPGVDSPLHF

cdr3_length: 13
v_call: TRBV28
clone_size: NA
d_call: TRBD1
j_call: TRBJ2-2
cdr3_nt: TGTGCCGGACCAACAGGGGGCACCGGGGAGCTGTTTTTT
cdr3_aa: CAGPTGGTGELFF

cdr3_length: 15
v_call: TRBV24-1
clone_size: NA
d_call: TRBD1
j_call: TRBJ2-7
cdr3_nt: TGTGCCACCAGTGATTCACGGACAGGGCCTTACGAGCAGTACTTC
cdr3_aa: CATSDSRTGPYEQYF

cdr3_length: 11
v_call: TRBV19
clone_size: NA
d_call: NA
j_call: TRBJ2-1
cdr3_nt: TGTGCCAGTAGTTTCGGCAATGAGCAGTTCTTC
cdr3_aa: CASSFGNEQFF

cdr3_length: 13
v_call: TRBV5-1
clone_size: NA
d_call: NA
j_call: TRBJ2-2
cdr3_nt: TGCGCCAGCAGTGAGAGTGACACCGGGGAGCTGTTTTTT
cdr3_aa: CASSESDTGELFF

cdr3_length: 16
v_call: TRBV4-1
clone_size: few
d_call: TRBD1
j_call: TRBJ1-2
cdr3_nt: TGCGCCAGCAGCCGAACAGGGGGCTCTTTGGACTATGGCTACACCTTC
cdr3_aa: CASSRTGGSLDYGYTF

cdr3_length: 14
v_call: TRBV27
clone_size: NA
d_call: NA
j_call: TRBJ2-3
cdr3_nt: TGTGCCAGCAGTTTATATCCAGGCTCAGATACGCAGTATTTT
cdr3_aa: CASSLYPGSDTQYF

cdr3_length: 16
v_call: TRBV4-2
clone_size: NA
d_call: TRBD1
j_call: TRBJ2-1
cdr3_nt: TGTGCCAGCAGCCAAGAACCGGGACAGTATGACAATGAGCAGTTCTTC
cdr3_aa: CASSQEPGQYDNEQFF

cdr3_length: 13
v_call: TRBV25-1
clone_size: NA
d_call: TRBD1
j_call: TRBJ1-2
cdr3_nt: TGTGCCAGCAGTGGGGACAGGGGTTCTGGCTACACCTTC
cdr3_aa: CASSGDRGSGYTF

cdr3_length: 13
v_call: TRBV6-5
clone_size: NA
d_call: NA
j_call: TRBJ2-5
cdr3_nt: TGTGCCAGCAGAAGACTACCGCTAGAGACCCAGTACTTC
cdr3_aa: CASRRLPLETQYF

cdr3_length: 13
v_call: TRBV13
clone_size: NA
d_call: TRBD1
j_call: TRBJ2-1
cdr3_nt: TGTGCCAGCAGCCAAACAGGGGGCAATGAGCAGTTCTTC
cdr3_aa: CASSQTGGNEQFF

cdr3_length: 10
v_call: TRBV29-1
clone_size: NA
d_call: NA
j_call: TRBJ2-5
cdr3_nt: TGCAGCGTTGTCCAGGAGACCCAGTACTTC
cdr3_aa: CSVVQETQYF

cdr3_length: 15
v_call: TRBV30
clone_size: NA
d_call: NA
j_call: TRBJ2-6
cdr3_nt: TGTGCCTGGAGTGTCCACGCTACTGGGGCCAACGTCCTGACTTTC
cdr3_aa: CAWSVHATGANVLTF

cdr3_length: 18
v_call: TRBV6-1
clone_size: NA
d_call: TRBD1
j_call: TRBJ1-6
cdr3_nt: TGTGCCAGCAGTGAAAGGGGACAGCCGGGGGCATATAATTCACCCCTCCACTTT
cdr3_aa: CASSERGQPGAYNSPLHF

cdr3_length: 13
v_call: TRBV27
clone_size: NA
d_call: NA
j_call: TRBJ2-7
cdr3_nt: TGTGCCAGCGGAGATAGCGGCTCCTACGAGCAGTACTTC
cdr3_aa: CASGDSGSYEQYF

cdr3_length: 16
v_call: TRBV25-1
clone_size: NA
d_call: TRBD1
j_call: TRBJ1-2
cdr3_nt: TGTGCCAGCAGTGAATTCGCTACAGGGGAGAGCTATGGCTACACCTTC
cdr3_aa: CASSEFATGESYGYTF

cdr3_length: 16
v_call: TRBV14
clone_size: NA
d_call: TRBD2
j_call: TRBJ2-7
cdr3_nt: TGTGCCAGCAGCCAAGACGTCGCTAGCGGAAAGTACGAGCAGTACTTC
cdr3_aa: CASSQDVASGKYEQYF